Included here is one TCR beta chain sequence, with context. The target antigen is unknown. The sample is drawn from a study of shared clonotypes between healthy human individuals. Study-level results: Among the subsets, naive ones generally showed larger estimated richness than memory ones.

Profiled with immunoSEQ multiplex PCR; TCRdb holds only in-frame clones, not every one. The sample yields 2 million to 3 million clones, approximately 93% seen once. CD4+ cells underwent separation, giving CD45RA+ naive and CD45RA-negative memory subsets. V was trimmed by 7 bases and J by 2 bases, leaving 14 bases between them. Germline lookup yields CDR1 MDHEN and CDR2 SYDVKM. CDR3 length: 14 residues. The TCR originated in a man aged 18 to 30 in good health. Some clones in this sample may be carry-over from other donors' samples. This chain uses TRBV28 with TRBJ1-1; D remains ambiguous. Sequencing was carried out using naive CD4+ T cells from PBMCs. Subset specified: CD45RA+ positively selected. The chain's CDR3 is CASIFSLVNTEAFF. CDR3 DNA: TGTGCCAGCATATTTTCCTTGGTTAACACTGAAGCTTTCTTT.